This TCR beta chain was recovered during a study of blood T cell repertoires in COVID-19. Study in general: Researchers got acute and convalescent COVID-19 samples from the United States, Italy and Spain.

This CDR3 has 13 amino acids. V was clipped by 5 bases and J by 6 bases, with 13 bases between them. In germline, CDR1 is SEHNR, CDR2 FQNEAQ (reference sequence). Sequencing was performed with immunoSEQ multiplex PCR; in TCRdb, only in-frame clones are kept and a portion is missing. The profile covers 200,000 to 250,000 clones, with approximately 86% appearing a single time and just under 6.5% taken by the ten largest. This sequence originates from a woman aged 55-75 years with active or convalescent COVID-19. The specimen was peripheral blood. V usage is TRBV7-9 and J usage is TRBJ1-2, with D perhaps TRBD1 (6 bases). CDR3 amino acids: CASSPQGEHGYTF. As DNA, the CDR3 is TGTGCCAGCAGCCCACAGGGAGAGCATGGCTACACCTTC.